This TCR beta chain was identified during a study of T cell responses to AZD1222 COVID-19 vaccine. Trimming shortened V by 0 bases and J by 7 bases, and 7 bases separated the two germline ends. Germline CDR1 is LNHNV and CDR2 is YYDKDF (reference sequence). The CDR3 is 14 amino acids. Profiling relied on immunoSEQ multiplex PCR, and the TCRdb table lists in-frame clones only, not all of them. Here the sample spans about 120,000 clones, roughly nine tenths being singletons. This chain uses TRBV15 with TRBJ1-6; D not certain. This sequence originates from an adult in good health. The specimen comprised peripheral blood, sampled on day 0 of AZD1222 vaccination. Here the CDR3 DNA reads TGTGCCACCAGCAGAGATCTAGGGAATTCACCCCTCCACTTT. Translated, it gives CATSRDLGNSPLHF.